This T cell receptor (beta chain) emerged from a study of technical replicates of blood from several donors. Generated by immunoSEQ multiplex PCR, the TCRdb table keeps only in-frame clones and is missing some. Among under 90,000 clones listed, about 95% were seen once. V lost 4 bases and J lost 7, with 18 bases in between. Germline V lookup: CDR1 SGHRS, CDR2 YFSETQ. The CDR3 is made up of 15 amino acids. This receptor was obtained from a human donor in good health. The chain joins TRBV5-1 to TRBJ2-1, with D maybe TRBD2 (6 bases). The specimen sequenced was T cells isolated from PBMCs. CDR3 DNA: TGCGCCAGCAGCACCCGGGACTGGCCTAAAAATGAGCAGTTCTTC. It yields the protein CASSTRDWPKNEQFF.